This entry features one T cell receptor beta chain sequence. Per the original methods: Using reference gene primer amplification, nucleated cell counts were estimated. Method: immunoSEQ multiplex PCR; TCRdb's copy keeps in-frame clones and lacks some. V, J and clone size are taken as reported in that table, and D and trimming were inferred from the DNA itself. The sample holds a few hundred thousand clones, around 90% seen once. The sample belongs to a study of blood T cell repertoires in COVID-19. Study context: COVID-19 samples collected from the United States, Italy and Spain covered acute and convalescent phases. Sample material is recorded as cDNA or gDNA derived from T cells, B-cell-depleted T cells, or PBMCs.

The CDR3 totals 15 residues. V lost 0 bases to trimming and J lost 6 bases, with 12 bases between them. The germline CDR1 and CDR2 sequences are LNHDA and SQIVND (reference sequence). Material: PBMCs or T cells enriched from blood (not recorded which). The source is a human donor in a cohort exposed to, infected with or recovered from COVID-19 (not recorded which). The donor label of this sample is uncertain. The J gene is TRBJ1-3, the V gene TRBV19, with D perhaps TRBD1 (5 bases). The CDR3 loop reads CASSIEGDSANTIYF. CDR3 nucleotides: TGTGCCAGTAGTATAGAGGGGGACTCGGCAAACACCATATATTTT.